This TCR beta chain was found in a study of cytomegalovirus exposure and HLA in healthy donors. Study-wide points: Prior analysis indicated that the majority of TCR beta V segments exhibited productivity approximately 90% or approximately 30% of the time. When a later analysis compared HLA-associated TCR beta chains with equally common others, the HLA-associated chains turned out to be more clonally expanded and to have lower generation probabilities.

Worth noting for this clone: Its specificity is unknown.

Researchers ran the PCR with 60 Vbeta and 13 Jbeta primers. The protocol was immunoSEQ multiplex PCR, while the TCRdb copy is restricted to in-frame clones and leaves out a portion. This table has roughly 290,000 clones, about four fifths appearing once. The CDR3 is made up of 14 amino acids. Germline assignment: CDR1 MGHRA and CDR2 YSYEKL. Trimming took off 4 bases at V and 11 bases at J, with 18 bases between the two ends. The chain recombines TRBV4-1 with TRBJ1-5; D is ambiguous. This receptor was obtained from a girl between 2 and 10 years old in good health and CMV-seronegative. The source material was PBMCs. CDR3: CASSPPDGRRTQHF. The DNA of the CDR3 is TGCGCCAGCAGCCCCCCCGACGGGAGACGTACCCAGCATTTT.